Listed below are T cell receptor beta chains from one sample, sequenced in a study of blood T cell repertoires in COVID-19. Clones were sequenced by immunoSEQ multiplex PCR, and TCRdb holds only the in-frame ones, with some missing. The sample gives some 150,000 clones, about 85% of which show up once; more than 6.5% is in the top ten. Input material: peripheral blood. These receptors all stem from a woman aged 80 or over in a cohort sampled during active or convalescent COVID-19. The CDR3 runs from the conserved cysteine through the conserved F or W. The D gene is left open where the match is weak. Not all rows give a size; the values are once, few, many and, for expanded clones, a class.

TRBJ2-2	TRBV27	TRBD1	-	TGTGCCAGCAGCCCTTGGACAGGGGGCGCGATCACCGGGGAGCTGTTTTTT	CASSPWTGGAITGELFF
TRBJ2-6	TRBV18	TRBD2	-	TGTGCCAGCTCACCAGGGCTAGCGGGAGTTGGTGGGGCCAACGTCCTGACTTTC	CASSPGLAGVGGANVLTF
TRBJ1-3	TRBV5-1	-	-	TGCGCCAGCAGCTTAGCGGGACGTGGAAACACCATATATTTT	CASSLAGRGNTIYF
TRBJ2-2	TRBV28	TRBD1	-	TGTGCCAGCAGCAGAGACAGGGGGACTTCGAACACCGGGGAGCTGTTTTTT	CASSRDRGTSNTGELFF
TRBJ2-4	TRBV4-2	-	-	TGTGCCAGCAGCCAAGATACGAGACTCATAGCCAAAAACATTCAGTACTTC	CASSQDTRLIAKNIQYF
TRBJ1-6	TRBV7-9	TRBD1	-	TGTGCCAGCAGCTTAAATTCCGACAGGGCGATCTTTAGTATTTCACCCCTCCACTTT	CASSLNSDRAIFSISPLHF
TRBJ2-5	TRBV25-1	-	-	TGTGCCAGCAGTGAATTGCGGGGACGGAACCAAGAGACCCAGTACTTC	CASSELRGRNQETQYF
TRBJ1-4	TRBV9	-	-	TGTGCCAGCAGCCCTGAGGGAAGATATAATGAAAAACTGTTTTTT	CASSPEGRYNEKLFF
TRBJ1-1	TRBV6-1	-	-	TGTGCCAGCAGTGAATGGCAGGCGAACACTGAAGCTTTCTTT	CASSEWQANTEAFF
TRBJ1-1	TRBV19	-	-	TGTGCCAGTAGTTTAGGACAGCCAAACACTGAAGCTTTCTTT	CASSLGQPNTEAFF
TRBJ1-2	TRBV30	-	-	TGTGCCTGGAGTGCCGGACAGACTAACTATGGCTACACCTTC	CAWSAGQTNYGYTF
TRBJ2-1	TRBV5-1	-	-	TGCGCCAGTTGCGCGGGGGCGAGCTCCTACAATGAGCAGTTCTTC	CASCAGASSYNEQFF
TRBJ1-1	TRBV11-2	TRBD1	-	TGTGCCAGCAGCCCTGGGACAGGTTTGAACACTGAAGCTTTCTTT	CASSPGTGLNTEAFF
TRBJ2-3	TRBV18	-	-	TGTGCCAGCTCACCTGGGACACAGACAGATACGCAGTATTTT	CASSPGTQTDTQYF
TRBJ1-4	TRBV19	TRBD1	-	TGTGCCAGTAGTATCGTACAGGGGGCTAATGAAAAACTGTTTTTT	CASSIVQGANEKLFF
TRBJ1-4	TRBV7-6	TRBD1	-	TGTGCCAGCAGCTTCCCCGGGACAGGGGCGTCTAATGAAAAACTGTTTTTT	CASSFPGTGASNEKLFF
TRBJ2-1	TRBV18	TRBD1	-	TGTGCCAGCTCGGCCGGGACAGGGGTTCACAATGAGCAGTTCTTC	CASSAGTGVHNEQFF
TRBJ1-5	TRBV6-5	-	-	TGTGCCAGCACCCTGGACATCAGCAATCAGCCCCAGCATTTT	CASTLDISNQPQHF
TRBJ2-7	TRBV5-4	-	-	TGTGCCAGCAGCCGAAACACCTACGAGCAGTACTTC	CASSRNTYEQYF
TRBJ1-5	TRBV3-1/TRBV3-2	TRBD1	-	TGTGCCAGCAGCCCGGGCCGGGACAGGGGCCAGCCCCAGCATTTT	CASSPGRDRGQPQHF
TRBJ1-5	TRBV18	-	few	TGTGCCAGCTCACCAAGGGGCGGCAATCAGCCCCAGCATTTT	CASSPRGGNQPQHF
TRBJ1-1	TRBV11-3	TRBD1	few	TGTGCCAGCAGCCCACAACAGGGGGCTGAAGCTTTCTTT	CASSPQQGAEAFF
TRBJ1-2	TRBV18	-	once	TGTGCCAGCTCACCAAGAAATTACGGGAACTATGGCTACACCTTC	CASSPRNYGNYGYTF
TRBJ1-6	TRBV4-3	-	-	TGCGCCAGCAGCCAAGATGGAAGGGGGAATTCACCCCTCCACTTT	CASSQDGRGNSPLHF
TRBJ2-7	TRBV6-2/TRBV6-3	TRBD1	few	TGTGCCAGCAGTTACATGGCTTACCAGGGGGACGAGCAGTACTTC	CASSYMAYQGDEQYF
TRBJ2-7	TRBV4-1	-	-	TGCGCCAGCAGCCACCCCCGGGATCGAATCACCTACGAGCAGTACTTC	CASSHPRDRITYEQYF
TRBJ1-4	TRBV2	-	-	TGTGCCAGCAGTGAAGACCGGGGTGAAAAACTGTTTTTT	CASSEDRGEKLFF
TRBJ1-5	TRBV6-5	TRBD1	once	TGTGCCAGCAGCTCGGACAGGAGGAGCAATCAGCCCCAGCATTTT	CASSSDRRSNQPQHF